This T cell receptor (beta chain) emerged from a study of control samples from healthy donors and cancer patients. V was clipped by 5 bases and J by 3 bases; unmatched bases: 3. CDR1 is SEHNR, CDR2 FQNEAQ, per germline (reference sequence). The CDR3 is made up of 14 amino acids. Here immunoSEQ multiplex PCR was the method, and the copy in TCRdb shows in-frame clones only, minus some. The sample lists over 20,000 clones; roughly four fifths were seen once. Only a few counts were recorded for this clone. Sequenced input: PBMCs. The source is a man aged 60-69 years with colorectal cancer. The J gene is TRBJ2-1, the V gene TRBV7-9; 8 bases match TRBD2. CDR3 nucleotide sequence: TGTGCCAGCAGCAGAACTAGCGGCTACAATGAGCAGTTCTTC. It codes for CASSRTSGYNEQFF. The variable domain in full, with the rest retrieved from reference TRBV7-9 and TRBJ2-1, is DTGVSQNPRHKITKRGQNVTFRCDPISEHNRLYWYRQTLGQGPEFLTYFQNEAQLEKSRLLSDRFSAERPKGSFSTLEIQRTEQGDSAMYLCASSRTSGYNEQFFGPGTRLTVL.